Sequencing of this TCR beta chain was carried out in a study of T cells expressing NK-cell markers. Study in general: Each TCR beta repertoire originated in sorted T cells that were CD3+CD56+NKG2C+, CD3+CD56+NKG2C- or CD3+CD56-NKG2C+.

Findings and limits, study-wide: For several donors, the dominant NKG2C+ clonotypes made up roughly 1.0-8% of their CD8+ T cells. Where a handful of donors were concerned, these clonotypes also led the CD3+CD56-NKG2C+ fraction.

Note on this clonotype: As yet, its antigen is unknown.

In generating TCR beta cDNA, 5'RACE template switching with UMIs was used. TCRdb reanalyzed the 5' RACE reads and collapses them to one entry per CDR3 protein, without DNA. The clone table shows over 150,000 distinct CDR3 sequences, with the ten largest holding about 19%. This CDR3 is 17 amino acids long. The germline V gene has CDR1 MNHEY and CDR2 SMNVEV (reference sequence). The sequence was obtained from a man aged 18-69 years in good health. The chain uses TRBV27 and TRBJ2-1; TCRdb indicates TRBD1, and absent DNA this call remains unverified. Sequencing was carried out using blood T cells: a sorted CD56 or NKG2C T cell subset, CD4+ or CD8+ T cells, or bulk PBMC T cells (not recorded which). The CDR3 reads CASSLGTGGSSYNEQFF.